This TCR beta chain was observed in a study of Graves' ophthalmopathy and Graves' hyperthyroidism. V gave up 7 bases and J gave up 3 bases; unmatched junction bases: 7. CDR3 length: 14 amino acids. TCR beta CDR3 regions were amplified from RNA transcripts. The library came from an HTBI-primed first-round RT-PCR and a second-round multiplex PCR. TCRdb ran MiXCR on the multiplex PCR reads and lists one entry per CDR3 protein. Of a few hundred thousand distinct CDR3 sequences detected, approximately 15% appear once; the ten largest clones hold 7%. PBMCs were isolated by Ficoll-Paque density gradient centrifugation, using about 10 ml of fresh peripheral blood as the starting material. This clonotype was picked up many times.

Material: peripheral blood. The V and J genes are TRBV12-3 or TRBV12-4 and TRBJ2-7, with TRBD1 identical over 9 bases. The receptor comes from a young woman with stable Graves' hyperthyroidism. CDR3 amino acids: CASTSGTGNYEQYF. The CDR3 DNA sequence: TGTGCCAGCACTTCCGGGACAGGGAACTACGAGCAGTACTTC.